The sequence of this T cell receptor (beta chain) was determined in a study of T cells in tumors and immune-related adverse events. The CDR3 sequence is 16 residues long. CDR1 is MNHEY and CDR2 is SVGAGI in the germline V gene. Deletions cut 0 bases from V and 2 bases from J, with 13 bases between. Sequenced by immunoSEQ multiplex PCR; TCRdb stores in-frame clones only, minus some. The data hold about 22,000 clones, with under 95% observed a single time. The V gene is TRBV6-5, the J gene TRBJ1-1; D is ambiguous. The sample in question was lymph node tissue, obtained from a patient treated with anti-PD-1 therapy. The sequence came from a female donor with metastatic renal cell carcinoma. The CDR3 spells CASSYSMQDLNTEAFF. DNA of the CDR3: TGTGCCAGCAGTTACTCAATGCAGGACCTCAACACTGAAGCTTTCTTT.